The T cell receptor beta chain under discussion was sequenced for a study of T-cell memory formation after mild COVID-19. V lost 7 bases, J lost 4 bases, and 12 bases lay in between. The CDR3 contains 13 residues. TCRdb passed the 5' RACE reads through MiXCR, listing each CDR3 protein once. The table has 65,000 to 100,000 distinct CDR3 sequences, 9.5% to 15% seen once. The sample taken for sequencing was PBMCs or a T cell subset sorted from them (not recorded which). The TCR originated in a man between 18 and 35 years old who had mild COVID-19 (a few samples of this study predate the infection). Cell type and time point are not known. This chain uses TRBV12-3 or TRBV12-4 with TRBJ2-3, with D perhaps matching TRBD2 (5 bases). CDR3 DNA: TGTGCCAGCACCAGAGCACTAGCAGATACGCAGTATTTT. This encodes CASTRALADTQYF.